The T cell receptor beta chain described here comes from a study of blood T cells in healthy people across ages (dated by TCRdb to the mid-2010s). About the investigation overall: In model experiments, template switching captured about one uniquely barcoded TCR beta cDNA molecule for every two T cells. To track age-related changes in TCR beta repertoire diversity, the study relied on deep sequencing normalized with unique cDNA molecular identifiers. The donors were split into four age groups: young (average around 17 years), middle-aged (roughly 40), aged (roughly 60) and long-lived (over 75). To avoid experimental bias, donors of different ages were randomly spread across the sequencing lanes. Two additional independent replicas of 1 million unique cDNA reads from the same blood draw were analyzed for two donors (one aged 18 to 30 and one aged 80 or older).

Points on this clonotype: The clone's antigen remains unknown. There are no base qualities to consult, and no much larger clone falls within one base.

Beyond this particular receptor, the publication reports: Since profiling was done on bulk unsorted PBMCs, naive and antigen-experienced compartments could not be conclusively compared. Observed TCR beta diversity correlated strongly with the percentage of naive T cells measured by flow cytometry. Because donor CMV infection status was unknown, age-related changes in expanded clonotypes were potentially confounded. As age increased, observed TCR beta diversity per million T cells dropped in a roughly linear way, and a significant reduction was already evident by age around 41. Compared with the aged group, the long-lived group had more naive CD4+ T cells, fewer expanded clones and increased TCR diversity, a pattern suggesting age selection. Total diversity estimates from one million sequenced T cells were considered lower bounds and underestimates.

Receptor libraries were prepared by 5' RACE. These reads were obtained on an Illumina HiSeq 2500. A second PCR of about 7 to 12 cycles was run with a J-beta primer mix and a sample-barcoded 5' primer. Each TCR beta cDNA molecule received a unique molecular identifier from a template-switch 5' adaptor carrying 12 random nucleotides. At least 3 million CDR3-containing paired-end reads were obtained from each sample. First-strand cDNA was synthesized from all RNA with the Mint cDNA synthesis kit, primed by a TRBC-specific oligonucleotide. Following uracil-DNA glycosylase treatment, a first 18-cycle PCR with universal primers M1SS and BC2_uni_R was performed on all cDNA. Processing in the source paper ran as follows. Each sample was normalized by randomly selecting 1 million high-quality reads, each carrying a distinct molecular identifier. Reads with shared molecular identifiers were discarded instead of being binned into consensus sequences. CDR3 identification, clonotype clustering and error correction used MiTCR with a Q25 quality threshold and the strictest error-elimination algorithm. A nonparametric unseen species model with Euler transformation was used to estimate lower-bound total TCR beta diversity. TCRdb's own reprocessing of the public reads used fastp at Q25 and MiXCR and kept productive beta chains. Duplicate CDR3 protein sequences are folded into a single record with the most common DNA and genes. These V and J calls are TCRdb output, not the study's own analysis. The sample records roughly 1.4 million distinct CDR3 sequences, 55% to 75% of which are singletons. The biggest ten clones account for about 6.3% of the sample.

Systemically healthy Caucasian individuals from Russia, 35 to 40 in total and aged about 6 to 100 years, were included as donors. Around 9.7 milliliters of peripheral blood were collected from each donor into EDTA-treated Vacutainer tubes. PBMCs were isolated by Ficoll-Paque density-gradient centrifugation, with at least 7 million obtained per sample. Trizol reagent was used to extract total RNA from the PBMCs, yielding at least 5 micrograms per sample. For every donor, an aliquot of PBMCs went through flow cytometry to measure the percentages of naive CD45RAhigh/CD27high T cells. V and J lose 8 bases and 2 bases, and a span of 7 bases separates them. The germline V gene (reference sequence) yields SEHNR for CDR1 and FQNEAQ for CDR2. The CDR3 holds 12 amino acids from the cysteine to the phenylalanine. The kept DNA is CDR3 alone, 36 bases in frame from the first base.

Rearrangement joined TRBV7-9 to TRBJ2-4; the D gene is unclear. The TCR sequence derives from a man aged 18 to 30 in good health. The sample comprised blood. This receptor carries the CDR3 CASLGTKNIQYF. The bases are TGTGCCAGCTTAGGAACCAAAAACATTCAGTACTTC.